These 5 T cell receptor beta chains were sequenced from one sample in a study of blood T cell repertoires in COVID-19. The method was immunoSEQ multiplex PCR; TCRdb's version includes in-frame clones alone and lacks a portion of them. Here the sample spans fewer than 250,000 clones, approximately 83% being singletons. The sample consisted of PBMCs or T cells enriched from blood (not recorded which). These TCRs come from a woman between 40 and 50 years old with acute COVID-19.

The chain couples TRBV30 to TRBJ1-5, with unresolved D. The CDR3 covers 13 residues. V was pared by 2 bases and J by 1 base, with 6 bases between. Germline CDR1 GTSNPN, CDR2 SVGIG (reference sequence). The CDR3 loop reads CAWSRESNQPQHF. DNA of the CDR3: TGTGCCTGGAGTCGGGAGAGCAATCAGCCCCAGCATTTT.

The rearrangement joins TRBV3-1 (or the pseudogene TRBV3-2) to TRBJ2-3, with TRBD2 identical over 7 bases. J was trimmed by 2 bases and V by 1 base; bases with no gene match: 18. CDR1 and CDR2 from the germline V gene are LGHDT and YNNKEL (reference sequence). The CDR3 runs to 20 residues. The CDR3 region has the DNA TGTGCCAGCAGCCAAGGTCGCGGACTAGGAATGCAATTTATCACAGATACGCAGTATTTT. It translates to CASSQGRGLGMQFITDTQYF.

The CDR3 spells CASSPGQGLAGNEQFF. The CDR3, as DNA: TGTGCCAGCAGCCCCGGTCAGGGCCTAGCGGGGAATGAGCAGTTCTTC. The chain links TRBV27 to TRBJ2-1, with 9 bases fitting TRBD2. CDR3 length: 16 residues. From germline, CDR1 is MNHEY and CDR2 SMNVEV (reference sequence). Unmatched junction bases numbered 13, after V lost 6 bases and J lost 7 bases.

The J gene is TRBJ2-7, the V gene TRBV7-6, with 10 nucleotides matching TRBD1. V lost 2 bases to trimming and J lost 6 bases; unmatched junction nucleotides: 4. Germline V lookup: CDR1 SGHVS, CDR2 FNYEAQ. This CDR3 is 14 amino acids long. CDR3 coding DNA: TGTGCCAGCAGCTTAATGGGACAGGGGACCGAGCAGTACTTC. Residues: CASSLMGQGTEQYF.

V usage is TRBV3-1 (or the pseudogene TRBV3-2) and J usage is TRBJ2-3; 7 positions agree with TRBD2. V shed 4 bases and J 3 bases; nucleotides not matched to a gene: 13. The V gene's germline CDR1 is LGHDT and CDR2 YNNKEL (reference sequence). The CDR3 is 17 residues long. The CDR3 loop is CASSPKPPGLRTDTQYF. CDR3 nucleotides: TGTGCCAGCAGCCCTAAACCCCCGGGACTACGAACAGATACGCAGTATTTT.